Each of the 9 T cell receptor beta chains below was sequenced from the same sample in a study of shared clonotypes between healthy human individuals. Measured with immunoSEQ multiplex PCR; TCRdb has only the in-frame clones, and not every one. The data show about 2.4 million clones, 80% to 95% seen once. Sequenced: naive CD4+ T cells from PBMCs. The subset was: CD45RA+ positively selected. The source is a young man in good health. Some clones in this sample may be carry-over from other donors' samples.

This clone was observed a single time. The chain carries TRBV19 and TRBJ2-5; D is perhaps TRBD2 (5 bases). The germline CDR1 and CDR2 sequences are LNHDA and SQIVND (reference sequence). The CDR3 totals 15 residues. Trimming left V 0 bases short and J 4 bases short, with 12 bases between. CDR3 amino acids: CASSIDGGSRETQYF. Here the CDR3 DNA reads TGTGCCAGTAGTATAGATGGAGGCAGCAGAGAGACCCAGTACTTC.

The chain couples TRBV5-4 to TRBJ1-1; D unclear. CDR3 size: 15 residues. Trimming removed 7 bases at V and 7 bases at J, with 23 bases between. Germline-derived CDR1 and CDR2 are SGHNT and YYREEE (reference sequence). The CDR3 loop reads CASHPQRGRTHEAFF. CDR3 coding DNA: TGTGCCAGCCACCCCCAACGTGGTCGAACGCATGAAGCTTTCTTT.

This clone appeared a single time. The J gene is TRBJ2-1, the V gene TRBV27, with 12 bases identical to TRBD2. Losses at the gene ends were 4 bases for V and 1 base for J; bases not matched to a gene: 11. There are 19 residues in the CDR3. The V gene's germline CDR1 is MNHEY and CDR2 SMNVEV (reference sequence). CDR3 bases: TGTGCCAGCAGTTCCCCGACTAGCGGGAGATCGGGGTCCTACAATGAGCAGTTCTTC. Translating gives CASSSPTSGRSGSYNEQFF.

J is TRBJ2-7 and V is TRBV7-2; 11 bases fit TRBD1. This CDR3 spans 16 amino acids. Germline assignment: CDR1 SGHTA and CDR2 FQGNSA. V trimming: 0 bases; J trimming: 4 bases; junction bases outside the gene matches: 5. The CDR3 nucleotides read TGTGCCAGCAGCTTAGCCGGGACAGGGGGTTATTACGAGCAGTACTTC. Translated, it gives CASSLAGTGGYYEQYF.

The chain employs TRBV5-1 and TRBJ2-7; D gene uncertain. The CDR3 contains 13 residues. V was pared by 5 bases and J by 4 bases, with 13 bases between. Germline CDR1 and CDR2: SGHRS and YFSETQ. In DNA form, the CDR3 reads TGCGCCAGCAGGCCACTCCCCTCGTACGAGCAGTACTTC. Translation gives CASRPLPSYEQYF.

The chain employs TRBV27 and TRBJ1-5; 11 bases map to TRBD1. The CDR3 loop spans 16 amino acids. CDR1 is MNHEY and CDR2 is SMNVEV in the germline V gene (reference sequence). Trimming at V came to 4 bases and at J to 6 bases, leaving 8 bases not matched to a gene. CDR3 amino acids: CASSSAGQGAGQPQHF. In DNA, the CDR3 is TGTGCCAGCAGTTCAGCCGGACAGGGGGCGGGTCAGCCCCAGCATTTT.

J is TRBJ1-1 and V is TRBV29-1; no firm D call. The CDR3 contains 13 residues. CDR1 is SQVTM, CDR2 ANQGSEA, per germline. V lost 7 bases and J lost 9, with 21 bases in between. In DNA, the CDR3 is TGCAGCGCCCCCGGAGGTTCTGGGAAAAAAGCTTTCTTT. This gives the protein CSAPGGSGKKAFF. The variable domain in full, with the rest retrieved from reference TRBV29-1 and TRBJ1-1, is SAVISQKPSRDICQRGTSLTIQCQVDSQVTMMFWYRQQPGQSLTLIATANQGSEATYESGFVIDKFPISRPNLTFSTLTVSNMSPEDSSIYLCSAPGGSGKKAFFGQGTRLTVV.

The V call is TRBV7-2, the J call TRBJ2-7; the D is unclear. V lost 7 bases and J 3 bases, leaving 19 bases between the germline ends. CDR3 length: 15 amino acids. Germline CDR1 and CDR2: SGHTA and FQGNSA. CDR3 in DNA: TGTGCCAGCACCCGACGCCCCAGTACACTCTACGAGCAGTACTTC. The encoded protein is CASTRRPSTLYEQYF.

V usage is TRBV6-1 and J usage is TRBJ1-2; TRBD1 might be the D (6 bases). The CDR3 is made up of 14 amino acids. From germline, CDR1 is MNHNS and CDR2 SASEGT. Trimming shortened V by 11 bases and J by 5 bases, and 21 bases separated the two germline ends. The CDR3, as DNA: TGTGCCTCCCGGATCACGGGGGGCGCGTATGGCTACACCTTC. Translated: CASRITGGAYGYTF.